This TCR beta chain was found in a study of blood T cell repertoires in COVID-19. As for the study in general: COVID-19 samples from acute and convalescent phases originated in the United States, Italy and Spain. T cells, B-cell-depleted T cells, or PBMCs provided the cDNA or gDNA that served as material.

In its sample, this clone was seen a few times. As handled by the study authors: Estimation of nucleated cell counts relied on the amplification of reference gene primers. Data came from immunoSEQ multiplex PCR; TCRdb stores just in-frame clones and leaves some out. The D gene and trimming were derived from the DNA, and the V and J assignments and clone size from that table. The sample has 250,000 to 300,000 clones, about nine tenths seen once. CDR3 length: 13 amino acids. Germline lookup yields CDR1 SGHVS and CDR2 FQNEAQ. The V end was cut by 1 base, the J end by 5 bases, with 8 bases between. Patients at the Seattle site were enrolled during active infection and followed longitudinally.

The sequence was collected from a woman younger than 45 with COVID-19, enrolled during active disease. Input material: peripheral blood. The genes are TRBV7-8 and TRBJ2-5; no definite D call. CDR3 protein: CASSLESLETQYF. In nucleotides, the CDR3 is TGTGCCAGCAGCTTAGAGAGTCTCGAGACCCAGTACTTC.